This T cell receptor (beta chain) emerged from a study of T cells in localized non-small cell lung cancer. Generated by immunoSEQ multiplex PCR, the TCRdb table keeps only in-frame clones and is missing some. The sample has about 59,000 clones, more than 85% seen once; the top ten hold about 20%. Regarding this clone: Antigen unknown. An end of the junction differs from the germline gene, which may be a read error.

In germline, CDR1 is SNHLY, CDR2 FYNNEI. CDR3 length: 13 amino acids. Whole-study findings and limits: In adjacent lung, a median roughly 60 of the top 100 tumor clones were found. Since sequencing was restricted to only one region of the tumor, intratumor heterogeneity remains a possibility.

The receptor comes from a man between 40 and 70 years old with stage I lung adenocarcinoma. This sample comprised peripheral blood, obtained before any cancer treatment. V and J are TRBV2 and TRBJ1-2, with unresolved D. This CDR3 is CASSEGRSYGYTF. The CDR3, as DNA: TGTGCCAGCAGCGAAGGCCGTTCATATGGCTACACCTTC. Using reference TRBV2 and TRBJ1-2 for the parts outside the CDR3, the full variable domain is EPEVTQTPSHQVTQMGQEVILRCVPISNHLYFYWYRQILGQKVEFLVSFYNNEISEKSEIFDDQFSVERPDGSNFTLKIRSTKLEDSAMYFCASSEGRSYGYTFGSGTRLTVV.